This paragraph reports one T cell receptor beta chain. This entry is derived from a study of shared T cell receptors in the human thymus. The CDR3 is 16 residues long. Germline-derived CDR1 and CDR2 are SGHAT and FQNNGV. Trimming pared 3 bases from V and 4 bases from J, leaving 19 bases between. The method was immunoSEQ multiplex PCR; TCRdb's version includes in-frame clones alone and lacks a portion of them. The sample has about 710,000 clones; approximately 89% are singletons. The same data also went into a second study, on human thymus T cells. That paper states: V and J genes seemed to be used with bias in thymic and blood repertoires. Highly overlapping thymic repertoires in unrelated individuals were reported by related research.

The receptor was isolated from a boy under two years old with a congenital heart defect. The chain employs TRBV11-2 and TRBJ2-7; TRBD2 is a possible D gene (5 bases). Source material: thymocytes. CDR3 in amino acids: CASSLGVSSEFYEQYF. CDR3 DNA sequence: TGTGCCAGCAGCTTGGGAGTGAGTAGCGAGTTTTACGAGCAGTACTTC.